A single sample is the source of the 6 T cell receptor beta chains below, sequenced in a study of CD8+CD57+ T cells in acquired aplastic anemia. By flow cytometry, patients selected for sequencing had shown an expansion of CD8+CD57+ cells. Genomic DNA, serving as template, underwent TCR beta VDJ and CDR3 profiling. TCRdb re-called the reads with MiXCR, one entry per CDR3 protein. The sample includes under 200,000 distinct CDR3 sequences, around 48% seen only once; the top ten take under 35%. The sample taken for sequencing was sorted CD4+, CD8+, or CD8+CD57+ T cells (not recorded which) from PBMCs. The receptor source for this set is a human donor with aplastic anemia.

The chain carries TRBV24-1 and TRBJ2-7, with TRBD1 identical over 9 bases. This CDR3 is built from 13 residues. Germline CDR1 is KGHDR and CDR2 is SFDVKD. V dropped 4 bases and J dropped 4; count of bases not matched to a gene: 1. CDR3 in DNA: TGTGCCACCAGTGAAGGGACAGGGTACGAGCAGTACTTC. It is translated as CATSEGTGYEQYF.

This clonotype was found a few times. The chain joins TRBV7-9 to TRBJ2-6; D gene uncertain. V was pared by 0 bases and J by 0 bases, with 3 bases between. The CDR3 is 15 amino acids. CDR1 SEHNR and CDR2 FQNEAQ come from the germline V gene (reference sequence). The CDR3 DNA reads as TGTGCCAGCAGCTTAGCAAGCTCTGGGGCCAACGTCCTGACTTTC. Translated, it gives CASSLASSGANVLTF.

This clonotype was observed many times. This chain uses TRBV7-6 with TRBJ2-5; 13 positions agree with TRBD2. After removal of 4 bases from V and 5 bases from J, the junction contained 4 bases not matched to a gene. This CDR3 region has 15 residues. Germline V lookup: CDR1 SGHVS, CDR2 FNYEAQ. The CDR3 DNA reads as TGTGCCAGCAGCTCTACTAGCGGGAGGGCGGAGACCCAGTACTTC. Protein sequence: CASSSTSGRAETQYF.

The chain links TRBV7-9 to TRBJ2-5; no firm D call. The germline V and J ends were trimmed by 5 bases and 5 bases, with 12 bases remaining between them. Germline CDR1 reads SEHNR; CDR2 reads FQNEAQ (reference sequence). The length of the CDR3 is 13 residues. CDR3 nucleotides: TGTGCCAGCAGCCGCCCGTCCGGTGAGACCCAGTACTTC. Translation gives CASSRPSGETQYF. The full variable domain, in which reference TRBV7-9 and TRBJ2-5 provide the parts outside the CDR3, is DTGVSQNPRHKITKRGQNVTFRCDPISEHNRLYWYRQTLGQGPEFLTYFQNEAQLEKSRLLSDRFSAERPKGSFSTLEIQRTEQGDSAMYLCASSRPSGETQYFGPGTRLLVL.

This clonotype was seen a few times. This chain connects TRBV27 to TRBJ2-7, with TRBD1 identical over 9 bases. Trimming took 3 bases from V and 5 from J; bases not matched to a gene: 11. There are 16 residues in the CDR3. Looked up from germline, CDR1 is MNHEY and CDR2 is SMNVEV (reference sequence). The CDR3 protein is CASSFLADRGFDEQYF. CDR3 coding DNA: TGTGCCAGCAGTTTCCTCGCGGACAGGGGATTCGACGAGCAGTACTTC.

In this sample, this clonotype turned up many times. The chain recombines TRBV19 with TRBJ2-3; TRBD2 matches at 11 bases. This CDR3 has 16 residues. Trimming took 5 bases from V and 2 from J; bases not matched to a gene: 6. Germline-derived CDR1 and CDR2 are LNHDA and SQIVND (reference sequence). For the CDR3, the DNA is TGTGCCAGTAGTGTCGGGACTAGCGGTTACACAGATACGCAGTATTTT. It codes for CASSVGTSGYTDTQYF. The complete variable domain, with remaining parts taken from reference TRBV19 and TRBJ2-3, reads DGGITQSPKYLFRKEGQNVTLSCEQNLNHDAMYWYRQDPGQGLRLIYYSQIVNDFQKGDIAEGYSVSREKKESFPLTVTSAQKNPTAFYLCASSVGTSGYTDTQYFGPGTRLTVL.